These 9 T cell receptor beta chains came from one sample sequenced in a study of blood T cells in healthy people across ages. The authors ran a second PCR of 7 to 11 cycles using a sample-barcoded 5' primer and a J-beta primer mix. TCRdb independently ran MiXCR on the 5' RACE reads; one entry per CDR3 protein. The sample has around 900,000 distinct CDR3 sequences, under 30% seen once. The sequencing input was blood. The source of these receptors is a woman of 80 years or more in good health.

Concerning this clonotype: Mismatch with germline at one junction end may stem from a read error. The V and J genes are TRBV9 and TRBJ2-1; a possible D gene is TRBD2 (6 bases). The CDR3 is made up of 17 amino acids. Germline V CDR1 and CDR2: SGDLS, YYNGEE. CDR3 residues: CVSSVWSLRGEWNEQFF. CDR3 coding DNA: TGTGTCAGCAGCGTATGGAGCTTGCGGGGTGAGTGGAATGAGCAGTTCTTC.

This clonotype was seen repeatedly, ten times or more. The V and J genes are TRBV20-1 and TRBJ2-3; D remains ambiguous. Looked up from germline, CDR1 is DFQATT and CDR2 is SNEGSKA (reference sequence). The V end lost 4 bases, the J end lost 6 bases, and 17 bases lay between the germline ends. The CDR3 totals 14 residues. As DNA, the CDR3 is TGCAGTGCTAAGACTGAAGGTGTCACGGATACGCAGTATTTT. As protein: CSAKTEGVTDTQYF.

About this clonotype itself: A much larger clone sits a single nucleotide away, making a read error possible. The chain joins TRBV20-1 to TRBJ2-7; TRBD1 is a possible D gene (6 bases). Trimming cost V 4 bases and J 6 bases, with 22 bases left between them. The CDR3 extends over 15 amino acids. Looked up from germline, CDR1 is DFQATT and CDR2 is SNEGSKA (reference sequence). The CDR3 sequence: CSANRPGAGSSEQYF. The CDR3 coding sequence is TGCAGTGCTAATCGGCCAGGGGCAGGTAGCAGCGAGCAGTACTTC.

To note about this clonotype: This could be a read error, since a much larger clone is one nucleotide away. As DNA, the CDR3 is TGTGCCAGCAGCTCGCCGGGACTAGGGGACGGAGATACGCAGTATTTT. Translating gives CASSSPGLGDGDTQYF. The chain has TRBV5-6 and TRBJ2-3, with TRBD2 identical over 8 bases. CDR1 and CDR2 (germline): SGHDT, YYEEEE. The CDR3 consists of 16 residues. With V trimmed by 3 bases and J by 5 bases, 11 bases remained unmatched.

The sample holds many counts of this clonotype. DNA for the CDR3: TGTGCCAGCAGCTCGGGGACAGGGTTTGTCGCAGATACGCAGTATTTT. Translated, it gives CASSSGTGFVADTQYF. This chain links TRBV11-3 with TRBJ2-3; TRBD1 aligns across 9 bases. Germline assignment: CDR1 SGHNT and CDR2 YENEEA. There are 16 residues in the CDR3. Trimming took 4 bases from V and 4 from J; bases not matched to a gene: 9. The full variable domain, its missing parts supplied by reference TRBV11-3 and TRBJ2-3, is EAGVVQSPRYKIIEKKQPVAFWCNPISGHNTLYWYLQNLGQGPELLIRYENEEAVDDSQLPKDRFSAERLKGVDSTLKIQPAELGDSAVYLCASSSGTGFVADTQYFGPGTRLTVL.

This clonotype was seen more than once but under ten times. The chain combines TRBV28 with TRBJ2-7, with D possibly matching TRBD1 (5 bases). The CDR3 length is 14 residues. CDR1 is MDHEN, CDR2 SYDVKM, per germline. Trimming cost V 6 bases and J 5 bases, with 17 bases left between them. The CDR3 here is CASRLRQRLDEQYF. For the CDR3, the DNA is TGTGCCAGCAGGCTGAGACAGCGCTTAGACGAGCAGTACTTC.

This clonotype showed up just once. A much larger clone lies one base from this, so it may be a read error. This CDR3 is CAGSSHRLAGGLMTDTQYF. Here the CDR3 DNA reads TGTGCCGGCAGTTCTCACCGACTAGCGGGGGGGCTGATGACAGATACGCAGTATTTT. The chain links TRBV28 to TRBJ2-3; 14 nucleotides match TRBD2. Germline V gene data show CDR1 as MDHEN and CDR2 as SYDVKM. This CDR3 region has 19 residues.

This clonotype was seen a few times. CDR3 sequence: CASSVGQENIQYF. Written as DNA, the CDR3 is TGTGCCAGCAGCGTAGGACAGGAAAACATTCAGTACTTC. V gene TRBV9 combines with J gene TRBJ2-4; TRBD1 might be the D (6 bases). Germline V gives CDR1 SGDLS, CDR2 YYNGEE. The CDR3 has 13 amino acids. The V end was cut by 0 bases, the J end by 5 bases, with 6 bases between.

This clonotype was recorded at least ten times. At one end the junction does not follow the germline gene, possibly because of a read error. V gene TRBV6-2 or TRBV6-3 combines with J gene TRBJ2-3, with 8 bases aligning to TRBD1. The CDR3 runs to 16 residues. Germline values: CDR1 MNHEY, CDR2 SVGEGT. DNA of the CDR3: TGTGCCAGCAGTAACTCCGGGACAGGTACGCCAGATACGCAGTATTTT. It specifies CASSNSGTGTPDTQYF.